A selection of T cell receptor beta chains follows, all from one sample in a study of blood T cell repertoires in COVID-19. Sequencing was performed with immunoSEQ multiplex PCR; in TCRdb, only in-frame clones are kept and a portion is missing. Of about 320,000 clones in the sample, 85% to 95% were seen once. Sequenced input: PBMCs or T cells enriched from blood (not recorded which). Receptor source: a woman younger than 45 who had been exposed to COVID-19. Each CDR3 is given with its conserved first and last residue. The D gene is left open where the match is weak. Clone size, where shown, is once, few, many, or a class for clones that have expanded.

clone size	CDR3 length	V gene	J gene	D gene	CDR3 protein
NA	18	TRBV4-3	TRBJ1-2	TRBD1	CASSQELDRGRDLYGYTF
NA	19	TRBV4-2	TRBJ2-7	NA	CASSQDRGGGQNLRNEQYF
NA	16	TRBV6-1	TRBJ2-1	NA	CASSALAGTSYNEQFF
NA	17	TRBV5-1	TRBJ1-6	TRBD1	CASSLGQGSSYNSPLHF
NA	14	TRBV30	TRBJ1-5	NA	CAWSEGGFGQPQHF
NA	13	TRBV3-1/TRBV3-2	TRBJ2-2	TRBD2	CASSGTSAGELFF
NA	17	TRBV24-1	TRBJ1-1	NA	CATSDPLGAGVRSEAFF
NA	15	TRBV4-1	TRBJ2-4	TRBD1	CASSQADRAGNIQYF
NA	13	TRBV7-8	TRBJ1-1	NA	CASSLGEGTEAFF
few	16	TRBV7-9	TRBJ1-3	NA	CASSTTDLLSGNTIYF
NA	13	TRBV24-1	TRBJ2-2	NA	CATRRGRTGELFF
NA	11	TRBV6-2/TRBV6-3	TRBJ1-2	NA	CASSQGVGYTF
NA	13	TRBV3-1/TRBV3-2	TRBJ1-1	NA	CASSHHGGTEAFF
NA	15	TRBV5-1	TRBJ1-2	TRBD1	CASSSGTGDNYGYTF
NA	17	TRBV4-1	TRBJ2-2	NA	CASSQDAAGRSTGELFF
NA	15	TRBV5-1	TRBJ1-2	TRBD1	CASSSGTADNYGYTF
few	17	TRBV13	TRBJ2-6	TRBD1	CASSVRQGRSGANVLTF
NA	14	TRBV5-8	TRBJ2-7	NA	CASSLSGNIYEQYF